This T cell receptor (beta chain) was captured in a study of T cells in Graves' hyperthyroidism and ophthalmopathy. Amplification targeted TCR beta CDR3 regions from RNA transcripts. The HTBI primer set served for first-round RT-PCR of the TCR CDR3. In TCRdb, the multiplex PCR reads were re-called with MiXCR into one record per CDR3 protein. The data contain 450,000 to 600,000 distinct CDR3 sequences, roughly 15% of them singletons. The table lists this clonotype with many counts. As yet, its antigen is unknown. Study-wide results and caveats: Ophthalmopathy could be told apart from stable hyperthyroidism with a 13 V-J model.

This CDR3 is 12 amino acids long. The germline V gene encodes CDR1 MDHEN and CDR2 SYDVKM. V was cut by 10 bases and J by 2 bases, with 11 bases left in between. This TCR was recovered from a woman aged 35 to 49 with Graves' hyperthyroidism. The rearrangement joins TRBV28 to TRBJ1-1, with D unclear. Sequencing input: blood. The CDR3 sequence is CATSISNTEAFF. DNA for the CDR3: TGTGCCACCTCGATCAGCAACACTGAAGCTTTCTTT.